The clone carrying this T cell receptor (beta chain) was counted once. Researchers ran the PCR with 60 Vbeta and 13 Jbeta primers. Here immunoSEQ multiplex PCR was the method, and the copy in TCRdb shows in-frame clones only, minus some. The sample lists roughly 130,000 clones, 80% occurring once. V lost 5 bases to trimming and J lost 8 bases, with 9 bases between them. The CDR3 is made up of 12 amino acids. CDR1 is SEHNR, CDR2 FQNEAQ, per germline (reference sequence). The data were obtained in a study of cytomegalovirus exposure and HLA in healthy donors. The sequence was obtained from a woman aged 40-49 years in good health and CMV-seronegative. V usage is TRBV7-9 and J usage is TRBJ1-4; no definite D call. Sequenced sample: PBMCs. The CDR3 region has the DNA TGTGCCAGCAGCCAACTAGGGGAAAAACTGTTTTTT. It specifies CASSQLGEKLFF.